Detailed here is one T cell receptor (beta chain). TCRdb re-derived calls from the 5' RACE reads in MiXCR, one entry per CDR3 protein. In the table there are 30,000 or so distinct CDR3 sequences, around 21% of which are singletons. This entry comes from a study of T-cell memory formation after mild COVID-19. The specimen was PBMCs or a T cell subset sorted from them (not recorded which). The receptor was isolated from an adult who had mild COVID-19 (a few samples of this study predate the infection). Cell type and time point are not known.

The CDR3 spells CATLGTGNTEAFF. The CDR3 coding sequence is TGTGCCACCTTAGGGACAGGGAACACTGAAGCTTTCTTT. The rearrangement uses TRBV15 and TRBJ1-1; 8 bases are shared with TRBD1. Germline V CDR1 and CDR2: LNHNV, YYDKDF (reference sequence). This CDR3 contains 13 residues. V lost 8 bases and J lost 1; bases outside the gene matches: 3.